This T cell receptor beta chain appears in the sequencing data of a study of PD-1 blockade in classical Hodgkin lymphoma. Each patient relapsed following autologous stem cell transplantation, and prior brentuximab vedotin exposure differed. As to this clone: Antigen unknown.

The repertoire was sequenced with immunoSEQ multiplex PCR; TCRdb's copy has only in-frame clones and lacks some. This sample carries 13,000 or so clones, around 76% of them seen once, and the ten largest clones take 4.1%. Study findings and constraints: When set against healthy donors, newly diagnosed patients were reported to show lower baseline TCR diversity.

Sample: peripheral blood mononuclear cells (PBMCs), taken at baseline. The TCR originated in a human donor with classical Hodgkin lymphoma.

CDR3 in DNA: TGTGCCAGTAGTCCAGGGGGAAGCTATGGCTACACCTTC. This encodes CASSPGGSYGYTF. The genes are TRBV19 and TRBJ1-2, with 7 bases identical to TRBD1. The CDR3 runs 13 residues. Unmatched junction bases numbered 4, after V lost 5 bases and J lost 4 bases. Per the germline V gene, CDR1 is LNHDA and CDR2 is SQIVND (reference sequence).